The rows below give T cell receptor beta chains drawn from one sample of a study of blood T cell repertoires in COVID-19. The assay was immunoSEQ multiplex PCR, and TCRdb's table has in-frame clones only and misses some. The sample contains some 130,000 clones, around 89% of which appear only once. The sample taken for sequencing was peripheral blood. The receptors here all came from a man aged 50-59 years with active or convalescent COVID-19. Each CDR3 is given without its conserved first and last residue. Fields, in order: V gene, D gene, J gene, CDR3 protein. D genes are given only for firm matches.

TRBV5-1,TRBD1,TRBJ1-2,ASATGTGSPLYGYT
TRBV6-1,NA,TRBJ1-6,ASSEGRVDNSPLH
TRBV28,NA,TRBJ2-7,ASRLAGETGKRDEQY
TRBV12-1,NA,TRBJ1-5,ASSFSQGGDYYSNQPQH
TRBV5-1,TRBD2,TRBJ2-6,ARSGGGRPSGANVLT
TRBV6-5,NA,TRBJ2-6,ASNKVGAGANVLT
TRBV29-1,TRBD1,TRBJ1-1,SVQGVSTEAF
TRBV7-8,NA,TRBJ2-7,ASSRSGTNEQY
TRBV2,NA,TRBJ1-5,ASSDQGNQPQH
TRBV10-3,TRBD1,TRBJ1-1,AIRTGTDEAF
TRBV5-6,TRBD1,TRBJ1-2,ASSIQGTYGYT
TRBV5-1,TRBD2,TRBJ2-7,ASSYEGLAGVGEQY
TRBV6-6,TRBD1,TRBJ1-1,ASDLGTGMPEAF
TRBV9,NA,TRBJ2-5,ASSPRTLVETQY
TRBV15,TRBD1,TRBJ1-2,ATSRDGTGGNRGYT
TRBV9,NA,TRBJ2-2,ASSPGGAGELF
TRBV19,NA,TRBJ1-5,ASSIDTGMHRNQPQH
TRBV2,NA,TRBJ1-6,ASSPGVVVPLH
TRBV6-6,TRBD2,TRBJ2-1,ASTLRSGGNEQF
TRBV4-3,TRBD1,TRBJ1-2,ASSQGGQGVGYT
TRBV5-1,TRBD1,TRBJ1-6,ASSTDRDYNSPLH
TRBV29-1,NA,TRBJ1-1,SVGGSGRMNTEAF
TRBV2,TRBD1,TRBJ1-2,ALVDRGKYGYT
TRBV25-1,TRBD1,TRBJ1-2,ASSEQQGAGGYT
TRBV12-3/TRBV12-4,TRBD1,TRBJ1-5,ASSGTVQPQH
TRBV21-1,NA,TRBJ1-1,ASSKARGGNTEAF
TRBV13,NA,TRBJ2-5,ASSLEQAEETQY
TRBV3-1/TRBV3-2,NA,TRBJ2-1,ASSQQGTYNEQF